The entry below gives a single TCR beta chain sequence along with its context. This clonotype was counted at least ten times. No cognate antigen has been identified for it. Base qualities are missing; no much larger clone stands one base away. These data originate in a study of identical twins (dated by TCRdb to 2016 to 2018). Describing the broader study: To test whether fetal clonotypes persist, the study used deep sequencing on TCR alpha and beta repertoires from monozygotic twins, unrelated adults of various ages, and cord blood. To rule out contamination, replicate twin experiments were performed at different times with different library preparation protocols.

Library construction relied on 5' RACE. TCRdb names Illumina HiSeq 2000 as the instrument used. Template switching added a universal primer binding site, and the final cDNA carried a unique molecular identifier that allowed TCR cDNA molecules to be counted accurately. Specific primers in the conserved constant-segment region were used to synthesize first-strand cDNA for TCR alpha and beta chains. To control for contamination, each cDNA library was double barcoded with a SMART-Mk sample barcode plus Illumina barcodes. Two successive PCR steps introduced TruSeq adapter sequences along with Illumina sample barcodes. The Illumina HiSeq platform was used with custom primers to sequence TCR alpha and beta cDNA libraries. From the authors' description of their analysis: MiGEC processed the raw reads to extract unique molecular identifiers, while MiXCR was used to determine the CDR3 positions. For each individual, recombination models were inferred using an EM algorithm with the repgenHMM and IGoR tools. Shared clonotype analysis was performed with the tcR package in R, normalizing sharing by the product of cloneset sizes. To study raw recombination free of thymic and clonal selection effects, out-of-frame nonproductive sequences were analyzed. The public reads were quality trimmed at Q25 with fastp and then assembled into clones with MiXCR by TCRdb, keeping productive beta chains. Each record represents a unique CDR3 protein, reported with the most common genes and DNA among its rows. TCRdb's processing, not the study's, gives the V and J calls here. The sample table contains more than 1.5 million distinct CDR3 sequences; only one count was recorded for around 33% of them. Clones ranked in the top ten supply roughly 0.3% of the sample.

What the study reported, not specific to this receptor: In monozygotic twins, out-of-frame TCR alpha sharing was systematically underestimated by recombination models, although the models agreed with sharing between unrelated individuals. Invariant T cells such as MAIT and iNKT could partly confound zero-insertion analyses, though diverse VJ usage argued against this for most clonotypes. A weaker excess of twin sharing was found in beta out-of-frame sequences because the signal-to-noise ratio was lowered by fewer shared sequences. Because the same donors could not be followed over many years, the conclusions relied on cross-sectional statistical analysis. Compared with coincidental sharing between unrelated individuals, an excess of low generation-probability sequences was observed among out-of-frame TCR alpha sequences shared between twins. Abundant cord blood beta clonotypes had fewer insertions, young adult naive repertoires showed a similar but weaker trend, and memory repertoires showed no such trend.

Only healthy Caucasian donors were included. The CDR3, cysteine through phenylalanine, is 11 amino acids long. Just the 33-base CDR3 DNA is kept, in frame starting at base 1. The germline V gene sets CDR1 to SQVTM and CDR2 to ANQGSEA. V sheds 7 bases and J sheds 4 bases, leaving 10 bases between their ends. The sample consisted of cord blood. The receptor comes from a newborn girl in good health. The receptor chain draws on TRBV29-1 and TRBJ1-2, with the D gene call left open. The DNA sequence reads TGCAGCGCCCTATACAGCTATGGCTACACCTTC. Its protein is CSALYSYGYTF. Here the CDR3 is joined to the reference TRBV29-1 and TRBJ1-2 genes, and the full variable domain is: SAVISQKPSRDICQRGTSLTIQCQVDSQVTMMFWYRQQPGQSLTLIATANQGSEATYESGFVIDKFPISRPNLTFSTLTVSNMSPEDSSIYLCSALYSYGYTFGSGTRLTVV.